This TCR beta chain was found in a study of cytomegalovirus exposure and HLA in healthy donors. Overall study findings and caveats: Most CMV-associated TCR beta chains appeared HLA-restricted in a later analysis. The study designated about 180 TCR beta chains cytomegalovirus-associated. The availability of immune exposure information extended only to CMV serostatus. A later analysis revealed that TCR association rates differed between HLA loci, peaking at DRB1 and bottoming out at HLA-C.

This clone was counted between two and nine times. Its matching antigen is unknown. The PCR used 60 Vbeta and 13 Jbeta primers. The repertoire was sequenced with immunoSEQ multiplex PCR; TCRdb's copy has only in-frame clones and lacks some. The table shows fewer than 200,000 clones, with about two thirds occurring only once. CDR1 is SNHLY and CDR2 is FYNNEI in the germline V gene. V shed 7 bases, J shed 4 bases, and the junction held 2 bases outside the gene matches. The CDR3 extends over 13 amino acids. The sequence was obtained from a woman under 30 in good health and CMV-seropositive. The chain recombines TRBV2 with TRBJ2-2, with 8 bases identical to TRBD2. The sample was PBMCs. CDR3 coding DNA: TGTGCCAGCAACGGGGGGGCCACCGGGGAGCTGTTTTTT. Amino acid sequence: CASNGGATGELFF.